A selection of T cell receptor beta chains follows, all from one sample in a study of T cell responses to AZD1222 COVID-19 vaccine. The assay was immunoSEQ multiplex PCR, and TCRdb's table has in-frame clones only and misses some. In the table there are approximately 120,000 clones, roughly 86% of which are singletons. The sample here was peripheral blood, taken 28 days after the second AZD1222 dose. The receptors were gathered from an adult who received the AZD1222 COVID-19 vaccine. Each CDR3 is given with its conserved first and last residue. Fields, in order: clone size, V gene, D gene, J gene, CDR3 DNA, CDR3 protein. A D gene is named only where the DNA matches it firmly. Rows give clone size only sometimes, using once, few, many, or a class for an expanded clone.

abundance: -; v_gene: TRBV5-1; d_gene: -; j_gene: TRBJ2-3; CDR3nt: TGCGCCAGCAGTGGGGGTAACACAGATACGCAGTATTTT; CDR3aa: CASSGGNTDTQYF
abundance: -; v_gene: TRBV11-3; d_gene: -; j_gene: TRBJ1-1; CDR3nt: TGTGCCAGCAGCCCCACAGGTGAGGGCGTGAACACTGAAGCTTTCTTT; CDR3aa: CASSPTGEGVNTEAFF
abundance: -; v_gene: TRBV7-2; d_gene: -; j_gene: TRBJ1-1; CDR3nt: TGTGCCAGCAGCCCCGGGGCTGCGAACACTGAAGCTTTCTTT; CDR3aa: CASSPGAANTEAFF
abundance: -; v_gene: TRBV28; d_gene: -; j_gene: TRBJ2-1; CDR3nt: TGTGCCACTAAAGAAGGGGGCTACAATGAGCAGTTCTTC; CDR3aa: CATKEGGYNEQFF
abundance: -; v_gene: TRBV27; d_gene: TRBD1; j_gene: TRBJ1-5; CDR3nt: TGTGCCAGCAGTTTTGGACAGGGTGTAGGCCAGCCCCAGCATTTT; CDR3aa: CASSFGQGVGQPQHF
abundance: -; v_gene: TRBV18; d_gene: -; j_gene: TRBJ1-1; CDR3nt: TGTGCCAGCTCAATACAGGGTGGATACACTGAAGCTTTCTTT; CDR3aa: CASSIQGGYTEAFF
abundance: once; v_gene: TRBV4-3; d_gene: -; j_gene: TRBJ1-2; CDR3nt: TGCGCCAGCAGCCAAGATCGCAGCCGTGGGGGCTACACCTTC; CDR3aa: CASSQDRSRGGYTF
abundance: once; v_gene: TRBV5-1; d_gene: -; j_gene: TRBJ2-1; CDR3nt: TGCGCCAGCAGCTCCACTCCGAACAATGAGCAGTTCTTC; CDR3aa: CASSSTPNNEQFF
abundance: -; v_gene: TRBV21-1; d_gene: -; j_gene: TRBJ1-2; CDR3nt: TGTGCCAGCAGCAAAGTGGCCGGGAGAAGGGATGGCTACACCTTC; CDR3aa: CASSKVAGRRDGYTF
abundance: once; v_gene: TRBV6-5; d_gene: -; j_gene: TRBJ1-2; CDR3nt: TGTGCCAGCTCTAACCTACCTAACTATGGCTACACCTTC; CDR3aa: CASSNLPNYGYTF
abundance: -; v_gene: TRBV5-4; d_gene: TRBD1; j_gene: TRBJ1-2; CDR3nt: TGTGCCAGCAGCCGACAGACAGGGGACCATGGCTACACCTTC; CDR3aa: CASSRQTGDHGYTF
abundance: -; v_gene: TRBV3-1/TRBV3-2; d_gene: -; j_gene: TRBJ1-5; CDR3nt: TGTGCCAGCAGCCAAGGGGGCTCATACAGCAATCAGCCCCAGCATTTT; CDR3aa: CASSQGGSYSNQPQHF
abundance: -; v_gene: TRBV10-3; d_gene: TRBD2; j_gene: TRBJ2-2; CDR3nt: TGTGCCACCTTCTCGACTAGCGGGGGGGCCATAGGGGAGCTGTTTTTT; CDR3aa: CATFSTSGGAIGELFF